The clone carrying this T cell receptor beta chain occurred a few times. Sequencing used immunoSEQ multiplex PCR; TCRdb keeps in-frame clones, though not all of them. The sample lists around 31,000 clones; approximately 90% were seen once. The CDR3 has 15 amino acids. From germline, CDR1 is SGHVS and CDR2 FQNEAQ. After removal of 5 bases from V and 2 bases from J, the junction contained 6 bases not matched to a gene. The sample comes from a study of PD-1 and CTLA-4 blockade in melanoma. The chain has TRBV7-8 and TRBJ2-5; 9 nucleotides align to TRBD2. This specimen was CD8+ T cells from peripheral blood, taken from a patient given anti-PD-1 treatment. This clonotype was sampled from a human donor with melanoma. CDR3 loop: CASSTGLARQETQYF. The CDR3 bases are TGTGCCAGCAGCACCGGACTAGCGCGGCAAGAGACCCAGTACTTC.